This is a list of T cell receptor beta chains from one sample in a study of blood T cell repertoires in COVID-19. Clones were read by immunoSEQ multiplex PCR, and TCRdb kept only the in-frame ones, dropping some. The table has approximately 210,000 clones, around 80% seen once. Sequences were obtained from peripheral blood. These TCRs come from a human donor in a cohort sampled during active COVID-19. Each CDR3 is given with its conserved first and last residue. D genes are given only for firm matches. Size tells how often a clone was seen (once, few, many) or the class of an expanded clone, and some rows leave it out.

j_gene	abundance	v_gene	d_gene	CDR3nt	CDR3aa
TRBJ2-7	-	TRBV7-6	-	TGTGCCAGCAGCTTAGAGCCGGGATCCTCTTCCGAGCAGTACTTC	CASSLEPGSSSEQYF
TRBJ2-2	few	TRBV29-1	-	TGCAGCGTTGAAGGGACAACCTCCGGGGAGCTGTTTTTT	CSVEGTTSGELFF
TRBJ2-7	-	TRBV5-1	TRBD1	TGCGCCAGCAGCCCTCGGACAGGGGAGGTTGAGCAGTACTTC	CASSPRTGEVEQYF
TRBJ2-6	-	TRBV27	TRBD1	TGTGCCAGCAGTAGGGACAGATACTCTGGGGCCAACGTCCTGACTTTC	CASSRDRYSGANVLTF
TRBJ2-7	-	TRBV4-1	TRBD1	TGCGCCAGCAGCCAAGTAGAGGGGGCGCACTACGAGCAGTACTTC	CASSQVEGAHYEQYF
TRBJ2-7	-	TRBV27	-	TGTGCCAGCAGTTCGTCGACAGCTTCCTACGAGCAGTACTTC	CASSSSTASYEQYF
TRBJ2-1	-	TRBV5-1	-	TGCGCCAGCAGCTTGGCCCCGACTAGCTCCTACAATGAGCAGTTCTTC	CASSLAPTSSYNEQFF
TRBJ1-2	-	TRBV11-2	-	TGTGCCAGCAGCCAACCATGGCATGGCAGGAACTTCTATGGCTACACCTTC	CASSQPWHGRNFYGYTF
TRBJ2-1	-	TRBV19	-	TGTGCCAGTAGTAACTACAGGTTGATCGATGAGCAGTTCTTC	CASSNYRLIDEQFF
TRBJ1-1	-	TRBV28	TRBD1	TGTGCCAGCGAGCGGGACAGGGGGTCTTTTGAAGCTTTCTTT	CASERDRGSFEAFF
TRBJ2-3	-	TRBV12-3/TRBV12-4	-	TGTGCCAGCACCCTAAGGGGGAAGGCGCAGTATTTT	CASTLRGKAQYF
TRBJ1-2	-	TRBV24-1	-	TGTGCCACCAGTGAGGGGAGCGGAGGCGGGGACTATGGCTACACCTTC	CATSEGSGGGDYGYTF
TRBJ2-6	-	TRBV15	-	TGTGCCACCACAGGGGCTGGGGCCAACGTCCTGACTTTC	CATTGAGANVLTF
TRBJ2-7	-	TRBV12-3/TRBV12-4	-	TGTGCCAGCAGACCTATGACGGGGGAGCAGTACTTC	CASRPMTGEQYF
TRBJ2-7	-	TRBV2	-	TGTGCCAGCAGTGAAGGACTTGCCCTGGAAGAGCAGTACTTC	CASSEGLALEEQYF
TRBJ1-3	-	TRBV15	-	TGTGCCACCAGCAGGGACTACTCTGGAAACACCATATATTTT	CATSRDYSGNTIYF
TRBJ2-3	-	TRBV19	-	TGTGCCAGTAGTATAGGTACTAATACGCAGTATTTT	CASSIGTNTQYF
TRBJ2-5	-	TRBV7-2	TRBD2	TGTGCCAGCAGCTTGCAGCGGGGAGGGGAGACCCAGTACTTC	CASSLQRGGETQYF
TRBJ1-2	few	TRBV7-9	TRBD1	TGTGCCAGCAGCTTAGGGGGGACAGGGAGGAACTATGGCTACACCTTC	CASSLGGTGRNYGYTF
TRBJ2-1	-	TRBV5-1	TRBD2	TGCGCCAGCAGCCCCTCTAGCGGGAGGGTAAGGAATGAGCAGTTCTTC	CASSPSSGRVRNEQFF
TRBJ2-3	-	TRBV18	TRBD2	TGTGCCAGCTCACCACGGACTAGCGGGAGGTCATCAGATACGCAGTATTTT	CASSPRTSGRSSDTQYF
TRBJ2-7	-	TRBV4-2	TRBD2	TGTGCCAGCAGCCAAGATTGGAGCGGGAGTCCTTACGAGCAGTACTTC	CASSQDWSGSPYEQYF
TRBJ1-2	-	TRBV9	-	TGTGCCAGCAGCGTAGGTGTCAGCGGTAACTATGGCTACACCTTC	CASSVGVSGNYGYTF
TRBJ1-4	-	TRBV23-1	-	TGCGCCAGCAGTCAGCAGGGGACATGGAATGAAAAACTGTTTTTT	CASSQQGTWNEKLFF
TRBJ1-4	few	TRBV4-1	-	TGCGCCAGCAGCCCGTGGGGAGGGGGGGCAACTAATGAAAAACTGTTTTTT	CASSPWGGGATNEKLFF
TRBJ2-3	-	TRBV2	-	TGTGCCAGCAACAGGGAAGGGTCTACGCAGTATTTT	CASNREGSTQYF
TRBJ1-1	few	TRBV19	TRBD1	TGTGCCAGTAGTATTCTCCAGGGGGGAGAAGCTTTCTTT	CASSILQGGEAFF
TRBJ1-5	-	TRBV19	TRBD1	TGTGCCAGTAGTAACGCTTACAGGGGCGCCAATCAGCCCCAGCATTTT	CASSNAYRGANQPQHF
TRBJ1-4	once	TRBV5-1	-	TGCGCCAGCAGCCAGGGGAGTGAAAAACTGTTTTTT	CASSQGSEKLFF
TRBJ1-1	-	TRBV11-2	TRBD1	TGTGCCAGCAGCCCCGGGACAGGGTGGGCTGAAGCTTTCTTT	CASSPGTGWAEAFF